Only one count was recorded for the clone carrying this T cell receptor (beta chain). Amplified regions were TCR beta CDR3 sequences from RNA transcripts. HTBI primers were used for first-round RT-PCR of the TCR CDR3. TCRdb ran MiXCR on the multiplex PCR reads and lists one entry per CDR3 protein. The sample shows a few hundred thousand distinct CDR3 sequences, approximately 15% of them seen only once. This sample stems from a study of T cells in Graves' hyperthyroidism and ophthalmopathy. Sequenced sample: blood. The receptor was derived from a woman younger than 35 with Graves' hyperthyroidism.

The CDR3 DNA sequence: TGCAGCGTTGTCGGGCTGGGGGCCGGCAAAAACATTCAGTACTTC. This sequence encodes CSVVGLGAGKNIQYF. V is TRBV29-1 and J is TRBJ2-4, with TRBD1 as a possible D gene (6 bases). CDR3 length equals 15 residues. Germline V gives CDR1 SQVTM, CDR2 ANQGSEA. Trimming took 4 bases from V and 3 from J, leaving 16 bases between them. Full variable domain (outside the CDR3, taken from reference TRBV29-1 and TRBJ2-4): SAVISQKPSRDICQRGTSLTIQCQVDSQVTMMFWYRQQPGQSLTLIATANQGSEATYESGFVIDKFPISRPNLTFSTLTVSNMSPEDSSIYLCSVVGLGAGKNIQYFGAGTRLSVL.